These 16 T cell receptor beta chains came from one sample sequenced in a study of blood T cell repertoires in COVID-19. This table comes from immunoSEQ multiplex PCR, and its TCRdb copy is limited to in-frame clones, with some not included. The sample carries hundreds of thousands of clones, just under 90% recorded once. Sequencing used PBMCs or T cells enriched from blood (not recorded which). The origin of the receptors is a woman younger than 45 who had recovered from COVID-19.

CDR3 protein: CASSSLTDTQYF. The DNA for the CDR3 is TGTGCCAGCAGTTCCCTAACAGATACGCAGTATTTT. The V call is TRBV12-3 or TRBV12-4, the J call TRBJ2-3, with unresolved D. Trimming shortened V by 4 bases and J by 3 bases, and 5 bases separated the two germline ends. This CDR3 contains 12 residues.

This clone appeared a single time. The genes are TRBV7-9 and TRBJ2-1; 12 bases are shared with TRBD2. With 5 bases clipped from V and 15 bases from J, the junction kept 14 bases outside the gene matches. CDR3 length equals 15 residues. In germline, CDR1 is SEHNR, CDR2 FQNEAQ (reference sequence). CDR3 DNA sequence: TGTGCCAGCAGCCAACCTAGCGGGAGGGCCCAAAGGGCGTTCTTC. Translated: CASSQPSGRAQRAFF.

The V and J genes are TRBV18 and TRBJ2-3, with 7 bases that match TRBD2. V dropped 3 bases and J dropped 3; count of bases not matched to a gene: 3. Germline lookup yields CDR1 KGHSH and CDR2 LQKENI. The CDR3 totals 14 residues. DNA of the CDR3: TGTGCCAGCTCACCCCCGGGGGGAACAGATACGCAGTATTTT. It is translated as CASSPPGGTDTQYF.

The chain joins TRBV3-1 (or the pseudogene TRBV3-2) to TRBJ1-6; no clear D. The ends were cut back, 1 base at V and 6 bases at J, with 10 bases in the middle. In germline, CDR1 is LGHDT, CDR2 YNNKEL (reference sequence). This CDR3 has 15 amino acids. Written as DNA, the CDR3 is TGTGCCAGCAGCCAAGTTTACAAATTTAATTCACCCCTCCACTTT. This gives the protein CASSQVYKFNSPLHF.

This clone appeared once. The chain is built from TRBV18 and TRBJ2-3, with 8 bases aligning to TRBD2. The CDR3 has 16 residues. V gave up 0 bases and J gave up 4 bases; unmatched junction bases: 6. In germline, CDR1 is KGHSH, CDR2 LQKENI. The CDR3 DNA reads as TGTGCCAGCTCACCACCGCGACTAGCGTCCGCAGATACGCAGTATTTT. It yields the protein CASSPPRLASADTQYF.

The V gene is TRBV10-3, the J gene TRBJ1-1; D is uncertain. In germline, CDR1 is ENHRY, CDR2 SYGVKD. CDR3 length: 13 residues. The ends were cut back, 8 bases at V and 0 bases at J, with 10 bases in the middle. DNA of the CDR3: TGTGCCATCCGAAGCCACCTGAACACTGAAGCTTTCTTT. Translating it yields CAIRSHLNTEAFF.

CDR3 in DNA: TGTGCCAGCTTTTTATCGGGGGAAATGAACACTGAAGCTTTCTTT. Its protein product is CASFLSGEMNTEAFF. The genes are TRBV7-9 and TRBJ1-1; D is possibly TRBD1 (5 bases). The germline gives CDR1 SEHNR, CDR2 FQNEAQ (reference sequence). The CDR3 is 15 residues long. Trimming left V 8 bases short and J 0 bases short, with 16 bases between. Supplemented by reference TRBV7-9 and TRBJ1-1, the full variable domain reads DTGVSQNPRHKITKRGQNVTFRCDPISEHNRLYWYRQTLGQGPEFLTYFQNEAQLEKSRLLSDRFSAERPKGSFSTLEIQRTEQGDSAMYLCASFLSGEMNTEAFFGQGTRLTVV.

In DNA, the CDR3 is TGTGCCAGCAGTGGCAGGGACTGGCAGTATTTT. It translates to CASSGRDWQYF. This chain uses TRBV2 with TRBJ2-3; D perhaps matches TRBD2 (6 bases). The ends were cut back, 4 bases at V and 11 bases at J, with 10 bases in the middle. Germline CDR1 and CDR2: SNHLY and FYNNEI. The length of the CDR3 is 11 residues.

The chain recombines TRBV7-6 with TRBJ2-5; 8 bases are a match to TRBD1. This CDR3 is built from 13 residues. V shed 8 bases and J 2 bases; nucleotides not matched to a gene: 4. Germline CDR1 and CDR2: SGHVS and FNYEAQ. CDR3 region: CASSQGAQETQYF. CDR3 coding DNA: TGTGCCAGCTCCCAGGGGGCTCAAGAGACCCAGTACTTC.

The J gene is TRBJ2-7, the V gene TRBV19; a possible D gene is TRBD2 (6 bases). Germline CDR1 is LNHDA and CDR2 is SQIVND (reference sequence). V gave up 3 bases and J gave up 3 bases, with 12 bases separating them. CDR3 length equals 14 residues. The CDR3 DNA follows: TGTGCCAGTAGTATTTACGGGAGTGACTACGAGCAGTACTTC. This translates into CASSIYGSDYEQYF.

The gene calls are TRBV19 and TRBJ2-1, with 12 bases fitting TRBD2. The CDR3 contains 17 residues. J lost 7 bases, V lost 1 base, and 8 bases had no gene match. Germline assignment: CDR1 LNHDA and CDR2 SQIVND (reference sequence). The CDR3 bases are TGTGCCAGTAGTATAGGGGCTAGCGGGAGGGCGGGAAATGAGCAGTTCTTC. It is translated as CASSIGASGRAGNEQFF.

The CDR3 coding sequence is TGTGCCAGCAGCTTGGGCAGCTCCTACGAGCAGTACTTC. Its protein is CASSLGSSYEQYF. This chain connects TRBV5-4 to TRBJ2-7; unclear D gene. CDR1 is SGHNT, CDR2 YYREEE, per germline (reference sequence). CDR3 length equals 13 residues. With 0 bases removed from V and 0 bases from J, the gap between germline ends came to 4 bases. Full variable domain (outside the CDR3, taken from reference TRBV5-4 and TRBJ2-7): ETGVTQSPTHLIKTRGQQVTLRCSSQSGHNTVSWYQQALGQGPQFIFQYYREEENGRGNFPPRFSGLQFPNYSSELNVNALELDDSALYLCASSLGSSYEQYFGPGTRLTVT.

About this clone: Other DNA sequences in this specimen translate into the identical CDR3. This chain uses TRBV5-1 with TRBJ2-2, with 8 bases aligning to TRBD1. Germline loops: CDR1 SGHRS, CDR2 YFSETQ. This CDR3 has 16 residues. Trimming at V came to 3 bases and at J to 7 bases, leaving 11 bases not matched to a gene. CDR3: CASSSDQGAVSGELFF. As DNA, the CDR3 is TGCGCCAGCAGCTCAGACCAGGGGGCGGTGAGCGGGGAGCTGTTTTTT.

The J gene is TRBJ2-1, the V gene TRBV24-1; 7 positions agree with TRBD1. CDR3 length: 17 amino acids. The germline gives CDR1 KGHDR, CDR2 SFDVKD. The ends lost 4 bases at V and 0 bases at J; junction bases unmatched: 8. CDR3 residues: CATSEPGQLSSYNEQFF. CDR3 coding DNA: TGTGCCACCAGTGAGCCGGGACAGCTAAGCTCCTACAATGAGCAGTTCTTC.

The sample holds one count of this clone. The CDR3 DNA is TGTGCCAGCTCACAAACCGGGACAGGGGGACCAAGAGGGGTCAATTCACCCCTCCACTTT. Translation gives CASSQTGTGGPRGVNSPLHF. This chain joins TRBV18 and TRBJ1-6, with 11 bases lining up with TRBD1. CDR3 size: 20 residues. Germline values: CDR1 KGHSH, CDR2 LQKENI. The trim removed 4 bases at V and 7 bases at J, leaving 18 bases unmatched.

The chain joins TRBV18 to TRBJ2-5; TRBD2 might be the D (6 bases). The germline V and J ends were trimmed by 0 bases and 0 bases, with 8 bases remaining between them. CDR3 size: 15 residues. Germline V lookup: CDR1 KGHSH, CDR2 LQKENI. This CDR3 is CASSPPAGYQETQYF. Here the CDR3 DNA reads TGTGCCAGCTCACCACCGGCGGGATACCAAGAGACCCAGTACTTC.